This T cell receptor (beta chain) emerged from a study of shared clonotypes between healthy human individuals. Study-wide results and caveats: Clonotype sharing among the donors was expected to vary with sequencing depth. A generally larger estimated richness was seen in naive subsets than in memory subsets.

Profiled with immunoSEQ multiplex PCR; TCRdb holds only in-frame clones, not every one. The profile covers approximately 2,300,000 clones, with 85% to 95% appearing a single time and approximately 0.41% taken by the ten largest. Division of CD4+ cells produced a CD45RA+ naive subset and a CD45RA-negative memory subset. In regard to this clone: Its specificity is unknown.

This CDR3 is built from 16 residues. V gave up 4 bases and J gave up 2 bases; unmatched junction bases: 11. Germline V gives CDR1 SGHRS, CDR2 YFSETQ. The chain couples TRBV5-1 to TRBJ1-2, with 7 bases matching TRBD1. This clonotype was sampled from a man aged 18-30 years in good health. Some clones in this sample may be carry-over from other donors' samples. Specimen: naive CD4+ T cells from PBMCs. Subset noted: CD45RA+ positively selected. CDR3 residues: CASSGGQPLGNYGYTF. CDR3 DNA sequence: TGCGCCAGCAGCGGGGGACAGCCGCTGGGCAACTATGGCTACACCTTC. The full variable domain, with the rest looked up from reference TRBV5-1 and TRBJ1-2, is KAGVTQTPRYLIKTRGQQVTLSCSPISGHRSVSWYQQTPGQGLQFLFEYFSETQRNKGNFPGRFSGRQFSNSRSEMNVSTLELGDSALYLCASSGGQPLGNYGYTFGSGTRLTVV.